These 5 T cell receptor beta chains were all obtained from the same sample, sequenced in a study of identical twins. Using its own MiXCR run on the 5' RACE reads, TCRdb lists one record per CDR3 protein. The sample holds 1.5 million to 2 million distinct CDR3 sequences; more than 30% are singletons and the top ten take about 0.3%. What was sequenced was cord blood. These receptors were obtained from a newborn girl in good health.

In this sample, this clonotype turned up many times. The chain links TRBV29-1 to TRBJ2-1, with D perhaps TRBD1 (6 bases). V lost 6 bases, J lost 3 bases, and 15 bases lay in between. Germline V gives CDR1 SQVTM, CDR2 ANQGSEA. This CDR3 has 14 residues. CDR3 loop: CSVDARGYYNEQFF. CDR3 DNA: TGCAGCGTCGATGCCAGGGGATACTACAATGAGCAGTTCTTC.

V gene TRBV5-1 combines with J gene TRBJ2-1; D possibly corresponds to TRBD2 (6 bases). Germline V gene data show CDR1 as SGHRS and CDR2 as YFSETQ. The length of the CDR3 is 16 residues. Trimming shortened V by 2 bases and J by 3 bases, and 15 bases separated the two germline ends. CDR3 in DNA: TGCGCCAGCAGCTTTATAGCGGTTCCAATCTACAATGAGCAGTTCTTC. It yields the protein CASSFIAVPIYNEQFF.

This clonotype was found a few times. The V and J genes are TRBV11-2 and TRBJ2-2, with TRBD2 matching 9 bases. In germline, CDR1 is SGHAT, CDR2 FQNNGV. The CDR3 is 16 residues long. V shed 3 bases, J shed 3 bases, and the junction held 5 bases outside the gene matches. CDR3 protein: CASSLRAGGDTGELFF. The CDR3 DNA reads TGTGCCAGCAGCTTGAGAGCGGGGGGCGACACCGGGGAGCTGTTTTTT.

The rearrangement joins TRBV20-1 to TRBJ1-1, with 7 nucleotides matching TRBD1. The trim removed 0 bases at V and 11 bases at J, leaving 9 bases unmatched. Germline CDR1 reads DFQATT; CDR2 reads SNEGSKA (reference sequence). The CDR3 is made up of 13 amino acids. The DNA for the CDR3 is TGCAGTGCTAGAGATGGGAGGGGGCTGGGGGCTTTCTTT. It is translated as CSARDGRGLGAFF.

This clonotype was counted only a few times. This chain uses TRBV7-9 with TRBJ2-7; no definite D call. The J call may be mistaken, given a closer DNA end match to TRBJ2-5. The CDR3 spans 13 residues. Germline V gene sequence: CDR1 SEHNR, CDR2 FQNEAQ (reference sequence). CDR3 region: CASSLWAVETQYF. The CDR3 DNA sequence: TGTGCCAGCAGCTTGTGGGCGGTAGAGACCCAGTACTTC.